Listed below are T cell receptor beta chains from one sample, sequenced in a study of blood T cell repertoires in COVID-19. Some clones are missing from TCRdb's copy, which holds only in-frame ones; the method was immunoSEQ multiplex PCR. The sample lists roughly 240,000 clones; 90% were seen once. Material: PBMCs or T cells enriched from blood (not recorded which). The receptors were sampled from a man aged 45-60 years who had been exposed to COVID-19. Each CDR3 is given with its conserved first and last residue. Fields, in order: V gene, CDR3 length, D gene, clone size, J gene, CDR3 DNA, CDR3 protein. The D gene is left open where the match is weak. A row's size may be missing; if present it is once, few, many or a size class.

TRBV28	15	TRBD2	-	TRBJ2-1	TGTGCCAGCAGTTTCGCAGAACTAGCGGTCAATGAGCAGTTCTTC	CASSFAELAVNEQFF
TRBV3-1/TRBV3-2	13	TRBD1	-	TRBJ2-3	TGTGCCAGCAGCCGACAGGGTCGAGATACGCAGTATTTT	CASSRQGRDTQYF
TRBV28	19	-	-	TRBJ1-6	TGTGCCAGCAGTATACCACGGGGGAGGATTAGCTCCTATAATTCACCCCTCCACTTT	CASSIPRGRISSYNSPLHF
TRBV5-1	16	TRBD1	-	TRBJ2-1	TGCGCCAGCAGCTCGATACAGGGGGCGTCCTACAATGAGCAGTTCTTC	CASSSIQGASYNEQFF
TRBV5-6	15	TRBD1	-	TRBJ1-2	TGTGCCAGCAGCTTGACTCAACAGGGGTTGGATGGCTACACCTTC	CASSLTQQGLDGYTF
TRBV28	11	-	few	TRBJ1-2	TGTGCCAGCAGTTTAATGCGTACGTACACCTTC	CASSLMRTYTF
TRBV3-1/TRBV3-2	14	TRBD2	-	TRBJ2-3	TGTGCCAGCAGCCCTAGCGGTGGCACAGATACGCAGTATTTT	CASSPSGGTDTQYF
TRBV7-9	16	-	-	TRBJ2-1	TGTGCCAGCAGCTTAGCGGGGGGGCCGAATTACAATGAGCAGTTCTTC	CASSLAGGPNYNEQFF
TRBV5-4	15	TRBD2	-	TRBJ2-5	TGTGCCAGCAGCCTGACTAGCGGGGCGGGGGAGACCCAGTACTTC	CASSLTSGAGETQYF
TRBV18	14	-	-	TRBJ2-1	TGTGCCAGCTCACCAGAGGGCATATACAATGAGCAGTTCTTC	CASSPEGIYNEQFF
TRBV5-1	15	-	-	TRBJ1-5	TGCGCCAGCAGCTTGGAGGGCAGGGATAATCAGCCCCAGCATTTT	CASSLEGRDNQPQHF
TRBV11-3	13	-	once	TRBJ2-3	TGTGCCAGCAGCATACAGGGAACAGATACGCAGTATTTT	CASSIQGTDTQYF
TRBV4-1	15	TRBD1	-	TRBJ2-7	TGCGCCAGCAGCCGGTCGACAGGGACCGTATACGAGCAGTACTTC	CASSRSTGTVYEQYF
TRBV18	15	TRBD1	-	TRBJ1-2	TGTGCCAGCTCGGTACAGGGGTCGCTTAACTATGGCTACACCTTC	CASSVQGSLNYGYTF
TRBV3-1/TRBV3-2	15	-	-	TRBJ1-2	TGTGCCAGCAGCTCTCTACGGACAGCTAACTATGGCTACACCTTC	CASSSLRTANYGYTF